These 15 T cell receptor beta chains were sequenced from one sample in a study of prognosis after radiotherapy for stage I lung cancer. TCR beta CDR3 was amplified from genomic DNA by two-round multiplex PCR. First-round PCR, the initial amplification, used primers specific to each TRBV and TRBJ gene. From the multiplex PCR reads, TCRdb called clonotypes with MiXCR, one entry per CDR3 protein. Counted here are around 60,000 distinct CDR3 sequences, about 30% occurring once; the ten biggest clones make up under 10%. The sample here was PBMCs, taken before or after stereotactic body radiation therapy (not recorded which). The origin of the receptors is a donor aged 50 or older with non-small cell lung cancer.

This clonotype was seen many times. The chain carries TRBV6-1 and TRBJ1-1; D perhaps matches TRBD1 (6 bases). The CDR3 runs 15 residues. In germline, CDR1 is MNHNS, CDR2 SASEGT. Trimming cost V 2 bases and J 0 bases, with 10 bases left between them. This CDR3 is CASSERGGMNTEAFF. The CDR3 nucleotides read TGTGCCAGCAGTGAACGGGGGGGCATGAACACTGAAGCTTTCTTT.

As regards this clonotype: Given a far larger clone just one base away, this is likely a sequencing read error. The V and J genes are TRBV6-5 and TRBJ1-6, with D possibly matching TRBD1 (6 bases). CDR1 is MNHEY and CDR2 is SVGAGI in the germline V gene. The CDR3 loop spans 14 amino acids. DNA of the CDR3: TGTGCCAGCAGCGTCACAGGGTTCGATTCAACCCTCCACTTT. Translation: CASSVTGFDSTLHF.

This clonotype showed up many times. The gene calls are TRBV7-6 and TRBJ2-7; 7 bases match TRBD1. V lost 5 bases and J lost 6; bases outside the gene matches: 4. The CDR3 contains 12 residues. CDR1 SGHVS and CDR2 FNYEAQ come from the germline V gene. The CDR3 sequence is CASSPTGSEQYF. For the CDR3, the DNA is TGTGCCAGCAGCCCGACAGGGTCCGAGCAGTACTTC.

This clonotype was recorded at least ten times. This is likely a read error, given that the CDR3 carries no conserved phenylalanine or tryptophan at its end. This chain uses TRBV30 with TRBJ1-2, with TRBD1 matching over 11 bases. V lost 0 bases to trimming and J lost 8 bases; unmatched junction nucleotides: 8. This CDR3 has 15 residues. The germline CDR1 and CDR2 sequences are GTSNPN and SVGIG (reference sequence). CDR3 nucleotide sequence: TGTGCCTGGAGTGTCCGTCTCGGGACAGGGGGAGGCTACACCCTC. Translation: CAWSVRLGTGGGYTL.

This clonotype was recorded many times. J is TRBJ2-1 and V is TRBV6-1; D possibly corresponds to TRBD2 (7 bases). Germline CDR1 and CDR2: MNHNS and SASEGT. The CDR3 extends over 14 amino acids. Trimming removed 5 bases from V and 7 bases from J, with 15 bases in between. The CDR3 loop is CASSPGGPGNEQFF. CDR3 nucleotides: TGTGCCAGCAGTCCGGGGGGCCCGGGGAATGAGCAGTTCTTC.

A remark on this clonotype: Possible read error: a much larger clone is one base away. This chain links TRBV7-9 with TRBJ1-4; perhaps TRBD1 as D (5 bases). Per the germline V gene, CDR1 is SEHNR and CDR2 is FQNEAQ (reference sequence). The CDR3 is 14 amino acids. The CDR3 coding sequence is TGTGCCAACAGCTCGTCCGGGACGCATGAAAAACTGTTTTTT. This gives the protein CANSSSGTHEKLFF.

This clonotype was counted ten times or more. V usage is TRBV4-1 and J usage is TRBJ1-6, with D possibly matching TRBD1 (6 bases). This CDR3 contains 15 residues. V was pared by 0 bases and J by 7 bases, with 10 bases between. Per the germline V gene, CDR1 is MGHRA and CDR2 is YSYEKL. CDR3 sequence reads: CASSQEGGLNSPLHF. For the CDR3, the DNA is TGCGCCAGCAGCCAAGAGGGGGGGCTGAATTCACCCCTCCACTTT.

This clonotype was observed at least ten times. V is TRBV12-3 or TRBV12-4 and J is TRBJ2-5; D perhaps matches TRBD1 (5 bases). The CDR3 has 13 residues. Between the trimmed V and J ends, which lost 4 bases and 1 base, there was a span of 7 bases. The CDR3 region is CASSWGSQETQYF. CDR3 in DNA: TGTGCCAGCAGTTGGGGCAGCCAAGAGACCCAGTACTTC.

This clonotype was detected only a few times. Being one base from a much bigger clone, this may be a read error. This chain links TRBV20-1 with TRBJ1-5; TRBD1 matches 9 bases. This CDR3 has 15 residues. Trimming cost V 4 bases and J 8 bases; bases outside gene matches: 12. Germline V gene sequence: CDR1 DFQATT, CDR2 SNEGSKA (reference sequence). CDR3 region: CSAKTGGTGHKPQHF. The DNA for the CDR3 is TGCAGTGCTAAAACGGGCGGGACAGGGCATAAGCCCCAGCATTTT.

This clonotype was detected many times. V gene TRBV2 combines with J gene TRBJ1-5; no firm D call. Germline values: CDR1 SNHLY, CDR2 FYNNEI. The V and J ends lost 1 base and 0 bases respectively, with 7 bases between them. This CDR3 contains 15 residues. The CDR3 loop is CASSEGGYSNQPQHF. CDR3 in DNA: TGTGCCAGCAGTGAAGGAGGGTATAGCAATCAGCCCCAGCATTTT.

This clonotype has ten or more counts. J is TRBJ1-1 and V is TRBV6-9, with D maybe TRBD1 (6 bases). Trimming left V 3 bases short and J 6 bases short, with 14 bases between. The length of the CDR3 is 14 residues. CDR1 and CDR2 from the germline V gene are MNHGY and SVAAGI. CDR3 sequence: CASSYSGVSAEAFF. For the CDR3, the DNA is TGTGCCAGCAGTTACTCAGGGGTGAGCGCTGAAGCTTTCTTT.

The J gene is TRBJ1-1, the V gene TRBV6-2 or TRBV6-3; unclear D gene. V gave up 5 bases and J gave up 3 bases, with 19 bases separating them. The CDR3 totals 16 residues. In germline, CDR1 is MNHEY, CDR2 SVGEGT. In DNA, the CDR3 is TGTGCCAGCAGTCCGCGCACCCAAGCGAGCGACACTGAAGCTTTCTTT. Protein product: CASSPRTQASDTEAFF.

This clonotype was observed at least ten times. The chain employs TRBV20-1 and TRBJ2-7, with 12 bases that match TRBD1. Germline V gene sequence: CDR1 DFQATT, CDR2 SNEGSKA (reference sequence). This CDR3 has 14 amino acids. V was pared by 1 base and J by 6 bases, with 4 bases of the junction left unmatched. CDR3 sequence: CSARAGTGGPEQYF. The DNA for the CDR3 is TGCAGTGCTAGAGCCGGGACAGGGGGCCCCGAGCAGTACTTC.

This clonotype was observed many times. The chain employs TRBV6-1 and TRBJ2-7; D is perhaps TRBD1 (5 bases). The CDR3 extends over 14 amino acids. V dropped 6 bases and J dropped 5 bases, with 17 bases sitting between them. Germline V gene sequence: CDR1 MNHNS, CDR2 SASEGT. The CDR3 protein is CASSSDSDLDEQYF. CDR3 in DNA: TGTGCCAGCAGCTCAGACAGTGATCTTGACGAGCAGTACTTC.

This clonotype was recorded many times. The chain links TRBV6-5 to TRBJ1-3; 8 positions agree with TRBD1. This CDR3 is built from 16 residues. Per the germline V gene, CDR1 is MNHEY and CDR2 is SVGAGI. Trimming removed 0 bases from V and 0 bases from J; junction bases left unmatched: 1. DNA for the CDR3: TGTGCCAGCAGTTACTCGGGACAGGACTCTGGAAACACCATATATTTT. Its translation is CASSYSGQDSGNTIYF.